One T cell receptor beta chain is described in this entry. TCRdb's copy holds only in-frame clones and misses some; the assay was immunoSEQ multiplex PCR. Of just over 80,000 clones in the sample, about 93% were seen once. V was pared by 0 bases and J by 8 bases, with 14 bases between. The CDR3 loop spans 14 amino acids. Germline V CDR1 and CDR2: SGHRS, YFSETQ. This specimen comes from a study of control samples from healthy donors and cancer patients. The chain has TRBV5-1 and TRBJ1-2; D ambiguous. What was sequenced was blood. The sequence was obtained from a woman younger than 35 in good health. CDR3 residues: CASSLAAPVGGYTF. CDR3 DNA: TGCGCCAGCAGCTTGGCTGCCCCCGTAGGGGGCTACACCTTC.